This note documents a single T cell receptor beta chain sequence. No antigen is known for it. This entry comes from a study of cytomegalovirus exposure and HLA in healthy donors. The study, taken as a whole, reports: DRB1 showed the most TCR associations and HLA-C the fewest in a later analysis, as rates varied by HLA locus. Cytomegalovirus status, reportedly, was diagnosed with high specificity and sensitivity by the classifier.

CDR3 length: 18 residues. Primers included in the PCR were 60 Vbeta and 13 Jbeta primers. Data came from immunoSEQ multiplex PCR; TCRdb stores just in-frame clones and leaves some out. The table includes some 150,000 clones, approximately 79% detected once. The sample was PBMCs. The chain combines TRBV21-1 with TRBJ1-2; no check of the table's D call, TRBD1, against the DNA was made. TRBV21-1 represents a pseudogene. The sequence was obtained from a man over 45 in good health and CMV-seropositive. Here the CDR3 reads CASSKESKGQGAYYGYTF. The CDR3 DNA reads as TGTGCCAGCAGCAAAGAAAGTAAGGGCCAGGGGGCCTACTATGGCTACACCTTC.